The source of this TCR beta chain is a study of blood T cells in healthy people across ages. Investigators took around 11 milliliters of peripheral blood from every donor. As regards this clonotype: Sequence at one end of the junction differs from germline and may be a read error.

The CDR3 is made up of 15 amino acids. Germline-derived CDR1 and CDR2 are MNHEY and SVGEGT. A second PCR of 7 to 11 cycles used a sample-barcoded 5' primer and a J-beta primer mix. From each sample, at least 3 million paired-end reads containing CDR3 were obtained. TCRdb analysed the 5' RACE reads with MiXCR anew, one entry per CDR3 protein. The table includes hundreds of thousands of distinct CDR3 sequences, roughly 50% detected once. The sequenced sample consisted of blood. The receptor was isolated from a man younger than 45 in good health. This chain joins TRBV6-2 or TRBV6-3 and TRBJ2-1; D gene unclear. CDR3 region: CVSSYSTGSYNEQFF. CDR3 bases: TGTGTCAGCAGTTACTCGACTGGGTCCTACAATGAGCAGTTCTTC.